This T cell receptor beta chain originates from a study of T cells in Graves' hyperthyroidism and ophthalmopathy. RNA transcripts gave rise to amplified TCR beta CDR3 regions. A first-round RT-PCR of the TCR CDR3 used the HTBI primer set. TCRdb processed the multiplex PCR reads anew with MiXCR; each CDR3 protein has one entry. Of 550,000 to 650,000 distinct CDR3 sequences detected, approximately 14% appear once; the ten largest clones hold more than 5%. There are 17 residues in the CDR3. The germline gives CDR1 MGHRA, CDR2 YSYEKL. The V gene lost 4 bases and the J gene lost 2 bases, with 19 bases spanning the gap. This clonotype was seen a handful of times. Patients with uncontrolled infections, other autoimmune diseases, pregnancy or lactation were excluded.

This chain connects TRBV4-1 to TRBJ2-3; D possibly corresponds to TRBD2 (5 bases). The sequenced sample consisted of blood. This receptor was taken from a woman under 40 with Graves' hyperthyroidism that later progressed to Graves' ophthalmopathy. The CDR3 DNA sequence: TGCGCCAGCAGCCCCCAAGGAGGCCGCTTTTCCACAGATACGCAGTATTTT. Amino acid sequence: CASSPQGGRFSTDTQYF.